This TCR beta chain is from a study of CXCR3-negative and CXCR3-positive naive CD8 T cells. General study findings and limits: CXCR3-expressing naive cells carried TRB CDR3s more hydrophobic than those of CXCR3-negative naive cells. Cryopreserved cells partially lost CXCR3 expression, and fresh PBMCs were used in most assays.

The TRB libraries of cDNA were built by UMI-labeled 5' RACE. From its re-call of the 5' RACE reads, TCRdb lists each CDR3 protein once, without DNA. This table lists 110,000 or so distinct CDR3 sequences. Notes on this clonotype: What it recognizes is unknown.

The CDR3 loop spans 14 amino acids. The germline CDR1 and CDR2 sequences are MGHDK and SYGVNS. This sequence was found in a human donor in good health. Some clones in this sample may be carry-over from other donors' samples. The chain joins TRBV25-1 to TRBJ1-1. The material sequenced was naive CXCR3+ CD8+ T cells from blood. The subset was: CD45RO-CCR7+CD27+CD95- naive CD8+ T cells expressing CXCR3 (TNR3+). CDR3 protein: CASSEWEVNTEAFF.